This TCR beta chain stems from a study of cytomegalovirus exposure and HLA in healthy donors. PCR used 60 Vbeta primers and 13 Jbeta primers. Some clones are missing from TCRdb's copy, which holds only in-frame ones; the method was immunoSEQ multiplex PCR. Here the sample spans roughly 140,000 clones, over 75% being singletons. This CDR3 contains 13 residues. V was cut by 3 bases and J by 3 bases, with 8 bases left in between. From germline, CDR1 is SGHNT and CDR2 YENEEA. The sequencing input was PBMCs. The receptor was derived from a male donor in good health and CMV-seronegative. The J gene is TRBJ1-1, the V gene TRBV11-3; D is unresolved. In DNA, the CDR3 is TGTGCCAGCAGCTTTTGGCCCCACACTGAAGCTTTCTTT. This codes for CASSFWPHTEAFF.